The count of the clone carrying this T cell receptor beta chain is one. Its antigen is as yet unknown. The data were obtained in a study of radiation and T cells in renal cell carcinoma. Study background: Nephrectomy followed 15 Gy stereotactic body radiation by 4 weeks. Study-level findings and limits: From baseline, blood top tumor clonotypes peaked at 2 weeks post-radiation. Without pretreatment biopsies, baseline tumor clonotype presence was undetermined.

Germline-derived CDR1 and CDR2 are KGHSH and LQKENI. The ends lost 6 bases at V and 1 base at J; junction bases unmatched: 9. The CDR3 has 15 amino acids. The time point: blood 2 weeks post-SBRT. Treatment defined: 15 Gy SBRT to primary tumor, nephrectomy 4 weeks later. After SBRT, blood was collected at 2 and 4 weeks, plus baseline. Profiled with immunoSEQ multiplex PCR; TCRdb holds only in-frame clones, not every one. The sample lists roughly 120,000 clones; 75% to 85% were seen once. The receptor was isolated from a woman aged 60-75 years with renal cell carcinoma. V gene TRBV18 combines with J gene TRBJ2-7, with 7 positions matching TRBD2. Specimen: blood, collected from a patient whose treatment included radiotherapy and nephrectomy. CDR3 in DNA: TGTGCCAGCTCCCTCGGGGGGACGGCGTCCTACGAGCAGTACTTC. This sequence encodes CASSLGGTASYEQYF.